The rows below give T cell receptor beta chains drawn from one sample of a study of CD8 T cells in ankylosing spondylitis. TCRdb reprocessed the 5' RACE reads via MiXCR and lists one record per CDR3 protein. The sample yields around 490,000 distinct CDR3 sequences, less than 6% seen once. Sequenced sample: blood, either unsorted or a sorted T cell fraction (not recorded which). Receptors originate from a male donor with ankylosing spondylitis. The CDR3 runs from the conserved cysteine through the conserved F or W. A D gene is named only where the DNA matches it firmly. Clone size is given as once, few, many, or a class for an expanded clone.

cdr3_nt: TGTGCCAGCAGCGTAGGGGGCACTGAAGCTTTCTTT
cdr3_aa: CASSVGGTEAFF
clone_size: many
j_call: TRBJ1-1
d_call: NA
v_call: TRBV9

cdr3_nt: TGTGCCAGCAGTGCTCCGGGACTAGCGGTGGATACGCAGTATTTT
cdr3_aa: CASSAPGLAVDTQYF
clone_size: many
j_call: TRBJ2-3
d_call: TRBD2
v_call: TRBV6-1

cdr3_nt: TGTGCCATCAGTGCCCGGGACAGCTACGAGCAGTACTTC
cdr3_aa: CAISARDSYEQYF
clone_size: many
j_call: TRBJ2-7
d_call: TRBD1
v_call: TRBV10-3

cdr3_nt: TGTGCCAGCAGCTCTGAGGAAAATGAGCAGTTCTTC
cdr3_aa: CASSSEENEQFF
clone_size: many
j_call: TRBJ2-1
d_call: NA
v_call: TRBV7-9

cdr3_nt: TGCAGTGCCCAGGCGGGGGGTATAGATACGCAGTATTTT
cdr3_aa: CSAQAGGIDTQYF
clone_size: many
j_call: TRBJ2-3
d_call: TRBD2
v_call: TRBV20-1

cdr3_nt: TGCAGCGCAGTTCGCTCTGGGGCCAACGTCCTGACTTTC
cdr3_aa: CSAVRSGANVLTF
clone_size: many
j_call: TRBJ2-6
d_call: NA
v_call: TRBV29-1

cdr3_nt: TGCAGTGCTAGTGGGGGGAGCCAAGAGACCCAGTACTTC
cdr3_aa: CSASGGSQETQYF
clone_size: many
j_call: TRBJ2-5
d_call: NA
v_call: TRBV20-1

cdr3_nt: TGTGCCAGCAGCTTAGCGGGACTAGCGGCGGGTACGCAGTATTTT
cdr3_aa: CASSLAGLAAGTQYF
clone_size: many
j_call: TRBJ2-3
d_call: TRBD2
v_call: TRBV7-2

cdr3_nt: TGTGCCAGCAGTTTATTAGCGGAACGCGGCTACACCTTC
cdr3_aa: CASSLLAERGYTF
clone_size: many
j_call: TRBJ1-2
d_call: NA
v_call: TRBV28

cdr3_nt: TGTGCCAGCAGTCAAGGTTCAGGGCAGCCCCAGCATTTT
cdr3_aa: CASSQGSGQPQHF
clone_size: many
j_call: TRBJ1-5
d_call: NA
v_call: TRBV27

cdr3_nt: TGTGCCAGCAGCCCCTTTGGACAGGGGGACACCGGGGAGCTGTTTTTT
cdr3_aa: CASSPFGQGDTGELFF
clone_size: many
j_call: TRBJ2-2
d_call: TRBD1
v_call: TRBV4-2

cdr3_nt: TGCAGTGCTTCTATCCAGGGGGGACCTAATGAAAAACTGTTTTTT
cdr3_aa: CSASIQGGPNEKLFF
clone_size: few
j_call: TRBJ1-4
d_call: TRBD1
v_call: TRBV20-1

cdr3_nt: TGTGCCAGCAGACGCGGGACAGGGAATTACGAGCAGTACTTC
cdr3_aa: CASRRGTGNYEQYF
clone_size: many
j_call: TRBJ2-7
d_call: TRBD1
v_call: TRBV6-1

cdr3_nt: TGTGCCAGCAGCTTATTCCCAGGGAACATTCAGTACTTC
cdr3_aa: CASSLFPGNIQYF
clone_size: many
j_call: TRBJ2-4
d_call: NA
v_call: TRBV7-2

cdr3_nt: TGTGCCATCAGTACGGGACAGGGGTCCCCGGAGAATGGCTACACCTTC
cdr3_aa: CAISTGQGSPENGYTF
clone_size: many
j_call: TRBJ1-2
d_call: TRBD1
v_call: TRBV10-3

cdr3_nt: TGTGCCACCAGCAGAGTGGTACAGGACTATGGCTACACCTTC
cdr3_aa: CATSRVVQDYGYTF
clone_size: many
j_call: TRBJ1-2
d_call: NA
v_call: TRBV15

cdr3_nt: TGCGCCAGCAGCCAGGGACTAGCGGGACAAGAGACCCAGTACTTC
cdr3_aa: CASSQGLAGQETQYF
clone_size: many
j_call: TRBJ2-5
d_call: TRBD2
v_call: TRBV5-1

cdr3_nt: TGTGCCAGCAGCCCCGAGGGGCGGTCCTACGAGCAGTACTTC
cdr3_aa: CASSPEGRSYEQYF
clone_size: many
j_call: TRBJ2-7
d_call: NA
v_call: TRBV11-2

cdr3_nt: TGCAGTGCTAGGGATTACTCGGGACAGTCCTACAATGAGCAGTTCTTC
cdr3_aa: CSARDYSGQSYNEQFF
clone_size: many
j_call: TRBJ2-1
d_call: TRBD1
v_call: TRBV20-1

cdr3_nt: TGCGCCAGCAGCCAAGAGACAGGGCTTTTCTACGAGCAGTACTTC
cdr3_aa: CASSQETGLFYEQYF
clone_size: many
j_call: TRBJ2-7
d_call: TRBD1
v_call: TRBV4-1

cdr3_nt: TGCAGTGCTAACGAACGGACTCCTCACATTGGCTACACCTTC
cdr3_aa: CSANERTPHIGYTF
clone_size: many
j_call: TRBJ1-2
d_call: NA
v_call: TRBV20-1

cdr3_nt: TGCGCCAGCAGCCTCTCCAAAGGAGGGAGTAATGAAAAACTGTTTTTT
cdr3_aa: CASSLSKGGSNEKLFF
clone_size: many
j_call: TRBJ1-4
d_call: NA
v_call: TRBV4-1

cdr3_nt: TGCGCCAGCAGCTTGGAGACTAGCTCCAATGAGCAGTTCTTC
cdr3_aa: CASSLETSSNEQFF
clone_size: many
j_call: TRBJ2-1
d_call: TRBD2
v_call: TRBV5-1

cdr3_nt: TGTGCCAGCAGCCCAGGACTAGCGGGGGCCCAAGAGACCCAGTACTTC
cdr3_aa: CASSPGLAGAQETQYF
clone_size: many
j_call: TRBJ2-5
d_call: TRBD2
v_call: TRBV4-2